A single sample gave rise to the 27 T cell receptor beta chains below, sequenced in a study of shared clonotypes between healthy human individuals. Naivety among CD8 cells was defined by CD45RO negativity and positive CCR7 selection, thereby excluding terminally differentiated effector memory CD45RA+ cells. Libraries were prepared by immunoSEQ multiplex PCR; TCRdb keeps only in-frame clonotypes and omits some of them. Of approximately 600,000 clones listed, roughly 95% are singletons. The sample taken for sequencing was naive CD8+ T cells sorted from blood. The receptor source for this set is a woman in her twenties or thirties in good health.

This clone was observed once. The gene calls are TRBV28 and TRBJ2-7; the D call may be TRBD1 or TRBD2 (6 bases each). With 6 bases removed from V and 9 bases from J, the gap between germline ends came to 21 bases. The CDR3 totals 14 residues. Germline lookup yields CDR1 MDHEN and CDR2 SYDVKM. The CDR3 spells CASSHDLEGGRQYF. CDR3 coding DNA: TGTGCCAGCAGCCACGACCTGGAGGGGGGTCGGCAGTACTTC.

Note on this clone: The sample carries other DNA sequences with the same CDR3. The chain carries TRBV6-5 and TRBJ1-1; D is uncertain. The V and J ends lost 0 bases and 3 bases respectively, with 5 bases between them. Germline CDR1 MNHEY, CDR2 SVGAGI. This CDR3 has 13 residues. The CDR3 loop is CASSYSGYTEAFF. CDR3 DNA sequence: TGTGCCAGCAGTTACTCGGGTTACACTGAAGCTTTCTTT.

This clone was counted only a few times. The CDR3 bases are TGTGCCTGGAAGGGACTTTCCTACGAGCAGTACTTC. Its translation is CAWKGLSYEQYF. The gene calls are TRBV30 and TRBJ2-7; D might be TRBD2 (6 bases). CDR1 and CDR2 from the germline V gene are GTSNPN and SVGIG (reference sequence). The CDR3 consists of 12 residues. Trimming left V 4 bases short and J 1 base short, with 8 bases between.

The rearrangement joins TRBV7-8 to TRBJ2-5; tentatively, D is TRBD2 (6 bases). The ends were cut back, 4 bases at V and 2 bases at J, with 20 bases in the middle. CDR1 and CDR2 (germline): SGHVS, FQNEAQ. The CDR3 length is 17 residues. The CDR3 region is CASSSPPTAGLQETQYF. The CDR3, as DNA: TGTGCCAGCAGCTCACCACCGACAGCCGGACTACAAGAGACCCAGTACTTC.

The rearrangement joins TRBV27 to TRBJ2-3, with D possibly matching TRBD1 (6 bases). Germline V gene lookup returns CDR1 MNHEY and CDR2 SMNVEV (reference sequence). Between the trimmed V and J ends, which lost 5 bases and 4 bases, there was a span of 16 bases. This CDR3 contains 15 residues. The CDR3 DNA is TGTGCCAGCAGTGCCTGGGACACACTCTCAGATACGCAGTATTTT. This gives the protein CASSAWDTLSDTQYF.

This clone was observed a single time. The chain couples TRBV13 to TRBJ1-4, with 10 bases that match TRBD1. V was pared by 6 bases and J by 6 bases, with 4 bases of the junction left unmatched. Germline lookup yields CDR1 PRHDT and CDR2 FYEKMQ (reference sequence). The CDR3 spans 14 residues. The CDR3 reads CASSWDRGDEKLFF. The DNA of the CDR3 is TGTGCCAGCAGTTGGGACAGGGGAGATGAAAAACTGTTTTTT.

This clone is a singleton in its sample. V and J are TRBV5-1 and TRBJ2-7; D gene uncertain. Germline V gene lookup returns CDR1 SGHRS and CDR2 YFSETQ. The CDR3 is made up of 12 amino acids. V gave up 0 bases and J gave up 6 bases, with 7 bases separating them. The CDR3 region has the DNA TGCGCCAGCAGCTTGGTGGGTAGCGAGCAGTACTTC. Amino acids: CASSLVGSEQYF.

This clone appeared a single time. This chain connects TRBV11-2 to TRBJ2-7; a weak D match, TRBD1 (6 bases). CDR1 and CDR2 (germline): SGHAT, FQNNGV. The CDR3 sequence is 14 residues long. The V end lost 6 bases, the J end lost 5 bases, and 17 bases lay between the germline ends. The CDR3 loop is CASSSTGFIDEQYF. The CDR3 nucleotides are TGTGCCAGCAGTTCCACAGGGTTTATCGACGAGCAGTACTTC.

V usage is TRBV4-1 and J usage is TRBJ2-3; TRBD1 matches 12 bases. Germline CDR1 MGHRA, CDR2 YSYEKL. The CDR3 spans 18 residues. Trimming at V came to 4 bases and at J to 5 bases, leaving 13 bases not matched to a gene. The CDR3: CASSPRHGGQGARDTQYF. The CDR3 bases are TGCGCCAGCAGCCCGCGCCACGGGGGACAGGGGGCGAGAGATACGCAGTATTTT.

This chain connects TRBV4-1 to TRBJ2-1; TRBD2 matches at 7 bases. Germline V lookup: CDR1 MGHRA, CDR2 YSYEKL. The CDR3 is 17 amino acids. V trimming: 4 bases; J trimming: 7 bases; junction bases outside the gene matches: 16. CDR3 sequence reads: CASSRISGAGVGNEQFF. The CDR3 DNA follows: TGCGCCAGCAGCCGTATTTCCGGGGCGGGAGTGGGAAATGAGCAGTTCTTC.

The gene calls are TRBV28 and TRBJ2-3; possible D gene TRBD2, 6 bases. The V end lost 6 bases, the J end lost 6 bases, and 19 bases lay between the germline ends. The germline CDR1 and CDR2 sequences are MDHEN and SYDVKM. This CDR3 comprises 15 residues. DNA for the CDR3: TGTGCCAGCAGCCCCGCCCTAGCGACATCGGATACGCAGTATTTT. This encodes CASSPALATSDTQYF. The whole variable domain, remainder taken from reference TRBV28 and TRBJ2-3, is DVKVTQSSRYLVKRTGEKVFLECVQDMDHENMFWYRQDPGLGLRLIYFSYDVKMKEKGDIPEGYSVSREKKERFSLILESASTNQTSMYLCASSPALATSDTQYFGPGTRLTVL.

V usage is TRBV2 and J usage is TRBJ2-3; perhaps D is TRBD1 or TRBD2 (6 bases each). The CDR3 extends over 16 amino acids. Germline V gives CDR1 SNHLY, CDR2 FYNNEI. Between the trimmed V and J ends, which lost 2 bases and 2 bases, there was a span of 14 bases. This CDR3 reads CASSEYGGLTTDTQYF. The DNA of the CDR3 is TGTGCCAGCAGTGAATATGGGGGGCTAACCACAGATACGCAGTATTTT.

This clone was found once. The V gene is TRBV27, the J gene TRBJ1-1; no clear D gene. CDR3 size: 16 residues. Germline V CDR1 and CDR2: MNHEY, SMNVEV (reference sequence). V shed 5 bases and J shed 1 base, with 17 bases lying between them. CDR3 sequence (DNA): TGTGCCAGCAGTCTATTATCTCCGGGAGAGAACACTGAAGCTTTCTTT. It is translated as CASSLLSPGENTEAFF.

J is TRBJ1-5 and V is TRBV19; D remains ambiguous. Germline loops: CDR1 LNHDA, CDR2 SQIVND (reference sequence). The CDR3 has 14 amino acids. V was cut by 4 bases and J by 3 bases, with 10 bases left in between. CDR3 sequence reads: CASSNMDPNQPQHF. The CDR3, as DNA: TGTGCCAGTAGTAACATGGACCCCAATCAGCCCCAGCATTTT.

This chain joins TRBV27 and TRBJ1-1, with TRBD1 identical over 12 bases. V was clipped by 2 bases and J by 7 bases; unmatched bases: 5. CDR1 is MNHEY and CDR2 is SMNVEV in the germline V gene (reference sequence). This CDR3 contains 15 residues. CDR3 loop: CASSLVGTGGGEAFF. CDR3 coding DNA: TGTGCCAGCAGTTTAGTTGGGACAGGGGGCGGTGAAGCTTTCTTT.

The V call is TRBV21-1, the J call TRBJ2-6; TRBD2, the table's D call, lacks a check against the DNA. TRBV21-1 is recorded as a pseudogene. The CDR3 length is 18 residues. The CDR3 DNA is TGTGCCAGCAGCACCTTTACGGGAGGTAACTCTGGGGCCAACGTCCTGACTTTC. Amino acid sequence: CASSTFTGGNSGANVLTF.

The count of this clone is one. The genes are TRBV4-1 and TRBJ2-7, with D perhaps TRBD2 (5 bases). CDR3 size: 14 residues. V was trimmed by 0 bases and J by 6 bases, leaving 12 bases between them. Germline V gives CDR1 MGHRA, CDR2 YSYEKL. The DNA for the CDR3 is TGCGCCAGCAGCCAAGACGGTGCCGGGGTCGAGCAGTACTTC. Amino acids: CASSQDGAGVEQYF.

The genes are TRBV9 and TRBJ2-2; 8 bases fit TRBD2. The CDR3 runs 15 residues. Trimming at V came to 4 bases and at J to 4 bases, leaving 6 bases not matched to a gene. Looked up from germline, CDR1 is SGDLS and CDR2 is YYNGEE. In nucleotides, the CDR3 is TGTGCCAGCAGCCCCAGCGGGAGTGGCACCGGGGAGCTGTTTTTT. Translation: CASSPSGSGTGELFF.

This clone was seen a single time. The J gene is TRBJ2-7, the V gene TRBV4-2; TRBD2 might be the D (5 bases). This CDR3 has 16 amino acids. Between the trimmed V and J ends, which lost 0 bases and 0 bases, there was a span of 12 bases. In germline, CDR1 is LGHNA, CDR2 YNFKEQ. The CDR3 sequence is CASSQETGIPSYEQYF. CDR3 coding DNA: TGTGCCAGCAGCCAAGAGACCGGGATCCCCTCCTACGAGCAGTACTTC.

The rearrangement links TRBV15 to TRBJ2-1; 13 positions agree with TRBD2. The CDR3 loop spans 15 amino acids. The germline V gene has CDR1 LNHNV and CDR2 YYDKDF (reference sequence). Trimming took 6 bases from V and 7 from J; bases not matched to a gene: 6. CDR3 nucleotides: TGTGCCACCAGAACCGGGACTAGCGGGAAAAATGAGCAGTTCTTC. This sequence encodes CATRTGTSGKNEQFF.

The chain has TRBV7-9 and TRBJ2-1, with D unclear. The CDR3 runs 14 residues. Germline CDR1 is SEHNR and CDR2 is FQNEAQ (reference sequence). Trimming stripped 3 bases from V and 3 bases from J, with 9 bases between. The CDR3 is CASSFGSRYNEQFF. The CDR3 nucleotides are TGTGCCAGCAGCTTTGGCAGCCGCTACAATGAGCAGTTCTTC.

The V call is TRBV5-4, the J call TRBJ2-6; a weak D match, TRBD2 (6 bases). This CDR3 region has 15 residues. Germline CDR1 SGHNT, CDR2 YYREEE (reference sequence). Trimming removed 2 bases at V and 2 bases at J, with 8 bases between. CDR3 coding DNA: TGTGCCAGCAGCTTCTGGGGGGCTGGGGCCAACGTCCTGACTTTC. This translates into CASSFWGAGANVLTF.

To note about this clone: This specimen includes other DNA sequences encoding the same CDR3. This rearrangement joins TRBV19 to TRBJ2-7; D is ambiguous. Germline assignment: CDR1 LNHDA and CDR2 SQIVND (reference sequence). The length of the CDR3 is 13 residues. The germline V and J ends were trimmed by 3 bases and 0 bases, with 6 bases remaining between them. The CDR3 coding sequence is TGTGCCAGTAGTATCACAGCCTCCTACGAGCAGTACTTC. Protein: CASSITASYEQYF.

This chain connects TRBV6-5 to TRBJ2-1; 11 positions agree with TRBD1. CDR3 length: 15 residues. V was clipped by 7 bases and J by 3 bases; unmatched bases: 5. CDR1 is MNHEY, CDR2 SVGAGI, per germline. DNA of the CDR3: TGTGCCAGCACTGTCGGGACAGGGGGCTACAATGAGCAGTTCTTC. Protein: CASTVGTGGYNEQFF.

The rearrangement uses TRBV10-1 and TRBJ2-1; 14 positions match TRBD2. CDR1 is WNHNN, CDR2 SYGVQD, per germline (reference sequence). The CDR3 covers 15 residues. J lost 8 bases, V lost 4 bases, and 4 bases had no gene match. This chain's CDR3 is CASSGGTSGSDEQFF. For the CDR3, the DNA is TGCGCCAGCAGTGGGGGGACTAGCGGGAGTGATGAGCAGTTCTTC.

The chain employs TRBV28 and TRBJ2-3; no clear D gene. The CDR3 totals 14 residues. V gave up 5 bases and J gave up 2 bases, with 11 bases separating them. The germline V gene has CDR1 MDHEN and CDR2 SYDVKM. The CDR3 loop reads CASSPYKTTDTQYF. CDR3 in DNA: TGTGCCAGCAGTCCATACAAGACCACAGATACGCAGTATTTT.

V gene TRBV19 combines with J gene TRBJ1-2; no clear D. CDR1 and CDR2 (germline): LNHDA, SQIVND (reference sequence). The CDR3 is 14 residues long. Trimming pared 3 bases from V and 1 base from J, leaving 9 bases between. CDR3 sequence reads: CASSMFGDNYGYTF. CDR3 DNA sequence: TGTGCCAGTAGTATGTTTGGGGATAACTATGGCTACACCTTC.